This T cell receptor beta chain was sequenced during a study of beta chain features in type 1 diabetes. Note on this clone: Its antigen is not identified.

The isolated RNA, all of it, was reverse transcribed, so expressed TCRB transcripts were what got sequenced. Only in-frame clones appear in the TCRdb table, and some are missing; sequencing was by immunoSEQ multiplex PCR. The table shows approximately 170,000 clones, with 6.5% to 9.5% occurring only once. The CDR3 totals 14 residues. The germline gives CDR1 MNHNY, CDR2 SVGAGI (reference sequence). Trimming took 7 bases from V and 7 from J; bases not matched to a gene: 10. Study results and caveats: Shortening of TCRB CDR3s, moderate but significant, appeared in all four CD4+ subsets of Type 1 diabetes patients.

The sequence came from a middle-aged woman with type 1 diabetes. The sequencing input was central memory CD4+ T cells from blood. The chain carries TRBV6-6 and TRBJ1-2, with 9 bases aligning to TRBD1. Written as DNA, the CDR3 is TGTGCCAGCACCGGACAGGGGAAGTATGCTGGCTACACCTTC. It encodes CASTGQGKYAGYTF.